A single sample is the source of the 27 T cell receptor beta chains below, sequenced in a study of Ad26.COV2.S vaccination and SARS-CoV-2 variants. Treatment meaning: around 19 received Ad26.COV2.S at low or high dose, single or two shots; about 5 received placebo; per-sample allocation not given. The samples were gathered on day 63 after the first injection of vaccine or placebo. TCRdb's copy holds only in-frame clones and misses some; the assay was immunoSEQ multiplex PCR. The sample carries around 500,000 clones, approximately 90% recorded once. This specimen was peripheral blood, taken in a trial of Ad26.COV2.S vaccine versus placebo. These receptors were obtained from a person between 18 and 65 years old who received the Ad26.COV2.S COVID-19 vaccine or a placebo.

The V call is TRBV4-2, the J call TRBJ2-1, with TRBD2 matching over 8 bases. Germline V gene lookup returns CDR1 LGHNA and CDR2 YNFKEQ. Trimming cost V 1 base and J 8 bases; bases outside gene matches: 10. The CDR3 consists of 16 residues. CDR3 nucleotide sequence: TGTGCCAGCAGCCAAGGCCCTGCGGGGGGTAGTTATGAGCAGTTCTTC. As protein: CASSQGPAGGSYEQFF.

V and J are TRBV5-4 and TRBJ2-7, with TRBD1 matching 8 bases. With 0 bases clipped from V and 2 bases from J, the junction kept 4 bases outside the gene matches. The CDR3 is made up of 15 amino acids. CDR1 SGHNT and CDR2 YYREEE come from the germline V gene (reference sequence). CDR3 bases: TGTGCCAGCAGCTTGGCTCCAGGGGGCACCTACGAGCAGTACTTC. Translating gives CASSLAPGGTYEQYF.

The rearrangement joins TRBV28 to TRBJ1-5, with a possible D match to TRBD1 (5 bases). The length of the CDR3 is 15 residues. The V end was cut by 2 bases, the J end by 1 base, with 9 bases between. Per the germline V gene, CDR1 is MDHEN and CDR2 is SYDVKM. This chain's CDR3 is CASSLIWGSNQPQHF. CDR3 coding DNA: TGTGCCAGCAGTTTAATATGGGGGAGCAATCAGCCCCAGCATTTT.

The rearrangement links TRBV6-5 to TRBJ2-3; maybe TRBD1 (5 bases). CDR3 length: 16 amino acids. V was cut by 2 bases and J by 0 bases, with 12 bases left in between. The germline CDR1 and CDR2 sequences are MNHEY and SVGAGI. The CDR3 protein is CASSYRTPVSTDTQYF. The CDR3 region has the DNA TGTGCCAGCAGTTACCGGACACCGGTTAGCACAGATACGCAGTATTTT.

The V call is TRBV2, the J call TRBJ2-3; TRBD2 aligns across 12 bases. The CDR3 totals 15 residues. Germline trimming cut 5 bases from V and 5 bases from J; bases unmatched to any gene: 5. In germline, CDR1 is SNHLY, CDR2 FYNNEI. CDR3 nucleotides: TGTGCCAGCAGTCGGACTAGCGGGGCCGGAGATACGCAGTATTTT. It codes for CASSRTSGAGDTQYF.

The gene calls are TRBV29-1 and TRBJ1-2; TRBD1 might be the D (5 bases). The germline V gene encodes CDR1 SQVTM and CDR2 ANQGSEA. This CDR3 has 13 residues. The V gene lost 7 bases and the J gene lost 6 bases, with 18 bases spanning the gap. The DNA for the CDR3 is TGCAGCGCCGGGACGGGATCTAAAAATGGCTACACCTTC. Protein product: CSAGTGSKNGYTF.

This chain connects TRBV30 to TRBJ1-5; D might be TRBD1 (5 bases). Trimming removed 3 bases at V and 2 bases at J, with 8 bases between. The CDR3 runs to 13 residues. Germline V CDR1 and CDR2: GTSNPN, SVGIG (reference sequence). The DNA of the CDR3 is TGTGCCTGGAGGTCGGGGCGCAATCAGCCCCAGCATTTT. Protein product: CAWRSGRNQPQHF.

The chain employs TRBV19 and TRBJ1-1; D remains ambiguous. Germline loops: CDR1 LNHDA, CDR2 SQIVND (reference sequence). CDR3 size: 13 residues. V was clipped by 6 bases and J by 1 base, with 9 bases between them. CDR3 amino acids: CASSGRQNTEAFF. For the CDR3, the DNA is TGTGCCAGTAGCGGACGACAGAACACTGAAGCTTTCTTT.

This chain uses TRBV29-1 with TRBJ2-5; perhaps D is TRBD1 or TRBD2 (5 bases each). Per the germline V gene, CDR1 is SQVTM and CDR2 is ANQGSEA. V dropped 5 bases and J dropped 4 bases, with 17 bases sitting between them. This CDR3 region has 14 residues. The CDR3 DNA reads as TGCAGCGTTACCCGGGACGTCGGAATAGAGACCCAGTACTTC. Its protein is CSVTRDVGIETQYF. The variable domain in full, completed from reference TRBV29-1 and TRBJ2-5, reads SAVISQKPSRDICQRGTSLTIQCQVDSQVTMMFWYRQQPGQSLTLIATANQGSEATYESGFVIDKFPISRPNLTFSTLTVSNMSPEDSSIYLCSVTRDVGIETQYFGPGTRLLVL.

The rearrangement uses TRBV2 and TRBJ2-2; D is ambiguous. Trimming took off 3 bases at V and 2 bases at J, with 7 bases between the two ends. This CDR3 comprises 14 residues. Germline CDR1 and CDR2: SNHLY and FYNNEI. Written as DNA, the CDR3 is TGTGCCAGCAGTGACCTACTAAACACCGGGGAGCTGTTTTTT. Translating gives CASSDLLNTGELFF.

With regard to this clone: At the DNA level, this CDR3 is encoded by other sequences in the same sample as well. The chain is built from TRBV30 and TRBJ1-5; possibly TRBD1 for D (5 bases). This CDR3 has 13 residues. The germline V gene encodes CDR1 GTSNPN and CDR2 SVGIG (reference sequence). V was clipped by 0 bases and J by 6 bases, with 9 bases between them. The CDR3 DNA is TGTGCCTGGAGTGTCCGGGGGGTTCAGCCCCAGCATTTT. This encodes CAWSVRGVQPQHF.

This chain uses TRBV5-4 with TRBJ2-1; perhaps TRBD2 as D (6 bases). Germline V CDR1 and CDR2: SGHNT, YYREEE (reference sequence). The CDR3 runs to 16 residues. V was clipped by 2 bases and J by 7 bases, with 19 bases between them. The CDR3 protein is CASSLVTSPQGNEQFF. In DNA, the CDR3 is TGTGCCAGCAGCTTAGTGACTAGTCCCCAGGGTAATGAGCAGTTCTTC.

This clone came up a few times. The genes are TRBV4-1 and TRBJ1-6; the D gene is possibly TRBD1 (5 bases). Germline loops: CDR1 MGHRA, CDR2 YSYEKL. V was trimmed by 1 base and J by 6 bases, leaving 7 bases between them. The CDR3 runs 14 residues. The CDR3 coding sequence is TGCGCCAGCAGCCAAGCAGGGTTTAATTCACCCCTCCACTTT. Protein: CASSQAGFNSPLHF.

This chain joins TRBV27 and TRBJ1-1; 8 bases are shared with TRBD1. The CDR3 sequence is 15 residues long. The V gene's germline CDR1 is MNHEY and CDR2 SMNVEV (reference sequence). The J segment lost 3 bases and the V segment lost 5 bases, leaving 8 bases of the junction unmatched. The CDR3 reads CASSEEQGAYTEAFF. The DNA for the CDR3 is TGTGCCAGCAGTGAAGAGCAGGGGGCTTACACTGAAGCTTTCTTT.

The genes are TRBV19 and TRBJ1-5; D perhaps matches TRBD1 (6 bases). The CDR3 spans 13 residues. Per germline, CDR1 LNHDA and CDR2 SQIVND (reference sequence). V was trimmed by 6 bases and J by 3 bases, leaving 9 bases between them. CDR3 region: CASSDRYNQPQHF. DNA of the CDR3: TGTGCCAGTAGCGACAGGTACAATCAGCCCCAGCATTTT.

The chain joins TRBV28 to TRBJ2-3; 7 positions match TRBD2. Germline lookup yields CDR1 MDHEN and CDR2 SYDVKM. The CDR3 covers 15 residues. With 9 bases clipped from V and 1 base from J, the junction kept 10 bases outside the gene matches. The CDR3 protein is CASAGETLGTDTQYF. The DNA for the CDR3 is TGTGCCAGTGCGGGGGAAACCCTTGGCACAGATACGCAGTATTTT.

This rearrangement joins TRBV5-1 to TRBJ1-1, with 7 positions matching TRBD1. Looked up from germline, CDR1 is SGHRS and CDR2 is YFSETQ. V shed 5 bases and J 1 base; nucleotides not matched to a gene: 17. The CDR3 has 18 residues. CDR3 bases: TGCGCCAGCAGAGACCGGGAACTCGCTCGACAGGGGAACACTGAAGCTTTCTTT. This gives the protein CASRDRELARQGNTEAFF. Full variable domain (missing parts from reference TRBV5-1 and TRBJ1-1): KAGVTQTPRYLIKTRGQQVTLSCSPISGHRSVSWYQQTPGQGLQFLFEYFSETQRNKGNFPGRFSGRQFSNSRSEMNVSTLELGDSALYLCASRDRELARQGNTEAFFGQGTRLTVV.

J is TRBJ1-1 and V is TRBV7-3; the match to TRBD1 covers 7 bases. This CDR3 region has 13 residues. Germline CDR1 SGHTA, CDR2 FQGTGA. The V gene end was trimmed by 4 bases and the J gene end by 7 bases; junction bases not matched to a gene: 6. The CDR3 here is CASSSGPGGEAFF. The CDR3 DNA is TGTGCCAGCAGCTCGGGGCCAGGGGGTGAAGCTTTCTTT.

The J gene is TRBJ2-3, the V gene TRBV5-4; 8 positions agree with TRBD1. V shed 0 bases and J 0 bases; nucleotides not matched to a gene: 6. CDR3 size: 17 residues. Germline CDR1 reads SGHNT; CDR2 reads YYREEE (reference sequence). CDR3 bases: TGTGCCAGCAGCTTGGGTGTGGACAGGGCTAGCACAGATACGCAGTATTTT. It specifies CASSLGVDRASTDTQYF.

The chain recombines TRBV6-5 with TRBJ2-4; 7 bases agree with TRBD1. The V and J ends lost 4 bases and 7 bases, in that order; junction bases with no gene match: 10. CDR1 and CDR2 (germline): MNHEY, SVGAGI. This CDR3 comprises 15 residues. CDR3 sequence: CASSWDSSSGNIQYF. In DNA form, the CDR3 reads TGTGCCAGCAGTTGGGACAGTTCCTCCGGGAACATTCAGTACTTC.

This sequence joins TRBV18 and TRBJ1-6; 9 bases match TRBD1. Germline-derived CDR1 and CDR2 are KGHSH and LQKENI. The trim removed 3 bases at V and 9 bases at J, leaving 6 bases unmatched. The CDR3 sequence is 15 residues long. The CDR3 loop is CASSPSGTGSSPLHF. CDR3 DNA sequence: TGTGCCAGCTCACCCTCCGGGACAGGGAGTTCACCCCTCCACTTT. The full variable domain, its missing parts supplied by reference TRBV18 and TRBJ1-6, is NAGVMQNPRHLVRRRGQEARLRCSPMKGHSHVYWYRQLPEEGLKFMVYLQKENIIDESGMPKERFSAEFPKEGPSILRIQQVVRGDSAAYFCASSPSGTGSSPLHFGNGTRLTVT.

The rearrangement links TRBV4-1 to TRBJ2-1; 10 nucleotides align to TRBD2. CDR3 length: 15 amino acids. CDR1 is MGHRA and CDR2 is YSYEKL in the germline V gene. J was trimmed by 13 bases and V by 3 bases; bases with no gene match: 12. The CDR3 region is CASSHFASGRILQFF. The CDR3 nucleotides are TGCGCCAGCAGCCATTTCGCTAGCGGGAGAATCCTACAGTTCTTC.

This CDR3 is CASSYFLGDSGNTIYF. CDR3 nucleotide sequence: TGCGCCAGCAGCTACTTTCTCGGGGACTCTGGAAACACCATATATTTT. The rearrangement uses TRBV5-1 and TRBJ1-3, with D unclear. Trimming left V 3 bases short and J 0 bases short, with 13 bases between. This CDR3 is built from 16 residues. Germline V CDR1 and CDR2: SGHRS, YFSETQ.

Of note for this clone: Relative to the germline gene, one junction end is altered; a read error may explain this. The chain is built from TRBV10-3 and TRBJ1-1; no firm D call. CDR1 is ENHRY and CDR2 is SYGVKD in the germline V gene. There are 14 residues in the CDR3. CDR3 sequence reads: CAISEVGGNAEAFF. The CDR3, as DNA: TGTGCCATCAGTGAAGTAGGAGGGAACGCTGAAGCTTTCTTT.

The CDR3 loop is CAKTEGDLQETQYF. The CDR3 nucleotides are TGTGCCAAAACGGAGGGGGACCTTCAAGAGACCCAGTACTTC. The V gene is TRBV9, the J gene TRBJ2-5, with D perhaps given as TRBD1 or TRBD2 (6 bases each). The CDR3 spans 14 residues. The germline V and J ends were trimmed by 9 bases and 2 bases, with 17 bases remaining between them. Germline CDR1 is SGDLS and CDR2 is YYNGEE.

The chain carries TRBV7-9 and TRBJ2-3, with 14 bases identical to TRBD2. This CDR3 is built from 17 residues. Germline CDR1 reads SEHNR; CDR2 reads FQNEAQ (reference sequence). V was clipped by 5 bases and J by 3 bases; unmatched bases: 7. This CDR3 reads CASSHAGTSGRTDTQYF. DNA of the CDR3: TGTGCCAGCAGCCACGCCGGGACTAGCGGGAGAACAGATACGCAGTATTTT.

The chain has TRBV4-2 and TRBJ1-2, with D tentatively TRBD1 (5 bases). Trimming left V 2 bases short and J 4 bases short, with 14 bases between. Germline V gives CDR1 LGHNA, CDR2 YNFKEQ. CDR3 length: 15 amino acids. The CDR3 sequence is CASSQWDGDLYGYTF. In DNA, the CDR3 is TGTGCCAGCAGCCAATGGGACGGAGACCTCTATGGCTACACCTTC.